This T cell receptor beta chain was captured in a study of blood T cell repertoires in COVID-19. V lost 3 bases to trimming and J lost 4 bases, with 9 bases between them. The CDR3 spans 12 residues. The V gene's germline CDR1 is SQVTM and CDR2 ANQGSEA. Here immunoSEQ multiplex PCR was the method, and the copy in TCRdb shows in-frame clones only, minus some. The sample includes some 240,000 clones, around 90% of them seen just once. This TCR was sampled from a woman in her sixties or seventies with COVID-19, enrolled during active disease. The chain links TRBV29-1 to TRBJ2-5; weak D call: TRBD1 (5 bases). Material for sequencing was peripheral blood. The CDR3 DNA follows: TGCAGCGTTGACAGGGTAGTAGAGACCCAGTACTTC. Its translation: CSVDRVVETQYF.